A single sample is the source of the 22 T cell receptor beta chains below, sequenced in a study of blood T cell repertoires in COVID-19 (dated by TCRdb to 2020 to 2021). The library was generated by the immunoSEQ multiplex PCR assay. The source is immuneACCESS, and TCRdb retained only in-frame sequences with V and J called. Part of the clones is not carried over; for the studies checked, unresolved V genes explain less than half of this, and the remainder is unexplained. A total of some 130,000 clones appear in this sample, 87% of them only once. Clones ranked in the top ten supply 2.5% of the sample. Sequencing input: peripheral blood. The receptors were gathered from a man aged 45 to 65 with active COVID-19.

The chain uses TRBV19 and TRBJ2-7, with 10 bases matching TRBD2. Germline V gene lookup returns CDR1 LNHDA and CDR2 SQIVND (reference sequence). V trimming: 3 bases; J trimming: 7 bases; junction bases outside the gene matches: 9. The CDR3 spans 15 residues. Written as DNA, the CDR3 is TGTGCCAGTAGTATCTTTCTAGCGGGGGTGGAAGAGCAGTACTTC. As protein: CASSIFLAGVEEQYF.

The chain combines TRBV29-1 with TRBJ2-3, with no clear D. The CDR3 sequence is 14 residues long. Trimming left V 2 bases short and J 5 bases short, with 14 bases between. The germline V gene has CDR1 SQVTM and CDR2 ANQGSEA. The CDR3 protein is CSVEPTGYRDTQYF. In nucleotides, the CDR3 is TGCAGCGTTGAACCGACCGGATACAGAGATACGCAGTATTTT.

The chain is built from TRBV19 and TRBJ1-1; 7 nucleotides line up with TRBD1. The germline V gene has CDR1 LNHDA and CDR2 SQIVND (reference sequence). CDR3 length equals 15 residues. Trimming took 5 bases from V and 0 from J; bases not matched to a gene: 6. The CDR3 nucleotides are TGTGCCAGTAGTGTTGCAGGGGGGATGAACACTGAAGCTTTCTTT. It codes for CASSVAGGMNTEAFF.

The J gene is TRBJ2-3, the V gene TRBV28, with 10 bases aligning to TRBD2. The germline V gene encodes CDR1 MDHEN and CDR2 SYDVKM. The J segment lost 6 bases and the V segment lost 7 bases, leaving 4 bases of the junction unmatched. This CDR3 comprises 13 residues. In DNA form, the CDR3 reads TGTGCCAGCACAGCGGGGGGGCCGGATACGCAGTATTTT. It is translated as CASTAGGPDTQYF.

This clone was counted once. The chain uses TRBV2 and TRBJ2-5; D might be TRBD2 (6 bases). V shed 4 bases and J shed 1 base, with 13 bases lying between them. Germline V gene lookup returns CDR1 SNHLY and CDR2 FYNNEI. The length of the CDR3 is 15 residues. The chain's CDR3 is CASSGGAGTQETQYF. The CDR3 nucleotides read TGTGCCAGCAGTGGAGGGGCGGGGACCCAAGAGACCCAGTACTTC.

The gene calls are TRBV20-1 and TRBJ1-4, with D perhaps matching TRBD1 (5 bases). In germline, CDR1 is DFQATT, CDR2 SNEGSKA (reference sequence). The CDR3 runs 14 residues. V shed 3 bases and J shed 8 bases, with 16 bases lying between them. The CDR3 bases are TGCAGTGCTAGTCTACAGGCGGTCAAAGAAAAACTGTTTTTT. Protein: CSASLQAVKEKLFF.

The gene calls are TRBV9 and TRBJ1-2; 8 bases fit TRBD1. Germline-derived CDR1 and CDR2 are SGDLS and YYNGEE. With V trimmed by 4 bases and J by 7 bases, 9 bases remained unmatched. The CDR3 spans 14 residues. In nucleotides, the CDR3 is TGTGCCAGCAGCTCCCGGACAGGGAGAATTGGCTACACCTTC. Its translation: CASSSRTGRIGYTF.

The V call is TRBV18, the J call TRBJ2-5; weak D call: TRBD2 (5 bases). The germline CDR1 and CDR2 sequences are KGHSH and LQKENI. CDR3 length: 14 residues. The V end was cut by 3 bases, the J end by 5 bases, with 13 bases between. The CDR3 region is CASSPGSVGETQYF. The CDR3, as DNA: TGTGCCAGCTCACCGGGTAGCGTTGGGGAGACCCAGTACTTC.

The J gene is TRBJ2-3, the V gene TRBV18; 8 nucleotides line up with TRBD2. The V segment lost 4 bases and the J segment 8 bases; nucleotides outside the gene matches: 20. The CDR3 is made up of 18 amino acids. Germline CDR1 KGHSH, CDR2 LQKENI. The CDR3 is CASSLNRDRGGWSGTQYF. The CDR3 bases are TGTGCCAGCTCACTCAACCGGGATCGCGGGGGGTGGAGCGGTACGCAGTATTTT.

This clone has a handful of counts. This rearrangement joins TRBV9 to TRBJ2-7; a possible D gene is TRBD2 (5 bases). The CDR3 is 13 residues long. CDR1 and CDR2 from the germline V gene are SGDLS and YYNGEE. V shed 3 bases and J shed 7 bases, with 14 bases lying between them. The chain's CDR3 is CASSGGLSGEQYF. CDR3 bases: TGTGCCAGCAGCGGCGGACTGTCTGGGGAGCAGTACTTC.

This clone was recorded a few times. J is TRBJ2-5 and V is TRBV5-4; no clear D. V lost 4 bases and J lost 1, with 5 bases in between. Germline CDR1 reads SGHNT; CDR2 reads YYREEE (reference sequence). This CDR3 comprises 12 residues. Written as DNA, the CDR3 is TGTGCCAGCAGCGGCATCCAAGAGACCCAGTACTTC. It codes for CASSGIQETQYF. The entire variable domain, with the rest obtained from reference TRBV5-4 and TRBJ2-5, is as follows: ETGVTQSPTHLIKTRGQQVTLRCSSQSGHNTVSWYQQALGQGPQFIFQYYREEENGRGNFPPRFSGLQFPNYSSELNVNALELDDSALYLCASSGIQETQYFGPGTRLLVL.

The chain combines TRBV18 with TRBJ1-2; D unresolved. The CDR3 sequence is 14 residues long. V was cut by 4 bases and J by 3 bases, with 12 bases left in between. Germline V gene sequence: CDR1 KGHSH, CDR2 LQKENI. The CDR3 sequence: CASSHTELHYGYTF. Here the CDR3 DNA reads TGTGCCAGCTCACACACAGAGCTTCACTATGGCTACACCTTC.

The chain joins TRBV7-8 to TRBJ2-5, with D uncertain. The V end lost 5 bases, the J end lost 4 bases, and 8 bases lay between the germline ends. Germline loops: CDR1 SGHVS, CDR2 FQNEAQ. This CDR3 comprises 12 residues. The CDR3 spells CASSPSGETQYF. In DNA, the CDR3 is TGTGCCAGCAGCCCCTCGGGAGAGACCCAGTACTTC.

The chain is built from TRBV3-1 (or the pseudogene TRBV3-2) and TRBJ2-2; no clear D. The CDR3 has 12 residues. V lost 6 bases to trimming and J lost 5 bases, with 7 bases between them. Germline loops: CDR1 LGHDT, CDR2 YNNKEL (reference sequence). The CDR3 region is CASSLETGELFF. CDR3 sequence (DNA): TGTGCCAGCAGTCTAGAAACCGGGGAGCTGTTTTTT.

To note about this clone: The same CDR3 also results from other DNA sequences found in this sample. The rearrangement joins TRBV6-2 or TRBV6-3 to TRBJ2-5, with 13 positions matching TRBD2. This CDR3 spans 16 amino acids. V shed 6 bases and J 1 base; nucleotides not matched to a gene: 5. The germline V gene encodes CDR1 MNHEY and CDR2 SVGEGT. The CDR3 sequence: CASSPRTSGGQETQYF. The CDR3 nucleotides are TGTGCCAGCAGCCCCAGGACTAGCGGGGGCCAAGAGACCCAGTACTTC.

This chain links TRBV7-2 with TRBJ2-3, with 11 nucleotides matching TRBD2. The J segment lost 1 base and the V segment lost 4 bases, leaving 4 bases of the junction unmatched. Germline CDR1 is SGHTA and CDR2 is FQGNSA. This CDR3 comprises 16 residues. CDR3 in amino acids: CASSSLAGGGTDTQYF. Here the CDR3 DNA reads TGTGCCAGCAGCTCTCTAGCGGGGGGCGGCACAGATACGCAGTATTTT.

V and J are TRBV4-1 and TRBJ1-4, with a tentative D call TRBD1 (5 bases). The CDR3 runs 14 residues. The V and J ends lost 4 bases and 6 bases respectively, with 12 bases between them. Germline assignment: CDR1 MGHRA and CDR2 YSYEKL. Here the CDR3 reads CASSRDSEHEKLFF. The DNA for the CDR3 is TGCGCCAGCAGCCGAGACAGCGAACATGAAAAACTGTTTTTT.

This rearrangement joins TRBV6-1 to TRBJ1-1; TRBD1 matches 8 bases. The CDR3 spans 15 residues. Germline loops: CDR1 MNHNS, CDR2 SASEGT. J was trimmed by 0 bases and V by 3 bases; bases with no gene match: 3. Here the CDR3 reads CASSDTGGMNTEAFF. The CDR3 DNA is TGTGCCAGCAGTGATACAGGGGGAATGAACACTGAAGCTTTCTTT.

The chain is built from TRBV5-4 and TRBJ2-5; 10 bases line up with TRBD1. The CDR3 is 15 residues long. Germline-derived CDR1 and CDR2 are SGHNT and YYREEE (reference sequence). The ends lost 5 bases at V and 5 bases at J; junction bases unmatched: 9. The CDR3 protein is CASSNRQGAWETQYF. CDR3 coding DNA: TGTGCCAGCAGTAATAGACAGGGGGCATGGGAGACCCAGTACTTC.

The V call is TRBV27, the J call TRBJ1-5; D is possibly TRBD1 (6 bases). Trimming shortened V by 6 bases and J by 7 bases, and 22 bases separated the two germline ends. The CDR3 length is 16 residues. CDR1 is MNHEY, CDR2 SMNVEV, per germline (reference sequence). The CDR3 loop reads CASSAYPVGAGQPQHF. For the CDR3, the DNA is TGTGCCAGCAGCGCGTACCCCGTGGGGGCTGGACAGCCCCAGCATTTT.

In its sample, this clone was seen a few times. This chain links TRBV7-9 with TRBJ2-7, with D possibly matching TRBD2 (6 bases). V was cut by 1 base and J by 0 bases, with 13 bases left in between. The CDR3 length is 16 residues. Germline CDR1 and CDR2: SEHNR and FQNEAQ (reference sequence). The CDR3 spells CASSLGEFGGSYEQYF. CDR3 bases: TGTGCCAGCAGCTTAGGGGAGTTCGGGGGCTCCTACGAGCAGTACTTC.

The rearrangement uses TRBV10-3 and TRBJ1-5; D might be TRBD1 (5 bases). The germline V gene has CDR1 ENHRY and CDR2 SYGVKD. Trimming cost V 0 bases and J 5 bases, with 11 bases left between them. This CDR3 is 15 amino acids long. This CDR3 reads CAISESSGVHQPQHF. The CDR3 DNA follows: TGTGCCATCAGTGAGTCTTCGGGGGTACATCAGCCCCAGCATTTT.